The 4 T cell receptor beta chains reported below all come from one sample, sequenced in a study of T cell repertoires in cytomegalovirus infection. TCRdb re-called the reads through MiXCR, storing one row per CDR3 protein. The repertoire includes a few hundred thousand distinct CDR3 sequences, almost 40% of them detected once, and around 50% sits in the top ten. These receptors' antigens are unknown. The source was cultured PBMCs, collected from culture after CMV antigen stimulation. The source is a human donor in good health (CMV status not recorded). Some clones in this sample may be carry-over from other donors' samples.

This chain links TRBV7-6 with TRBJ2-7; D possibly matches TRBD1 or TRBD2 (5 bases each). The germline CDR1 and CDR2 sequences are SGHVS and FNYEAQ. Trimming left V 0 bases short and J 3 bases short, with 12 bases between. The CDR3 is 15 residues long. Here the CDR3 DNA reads TGTGCCAGCAGCTTAGCGCTTGGGACGGACTACGAGCAGTACTTC. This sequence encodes CASSLALGTDYEQYF.

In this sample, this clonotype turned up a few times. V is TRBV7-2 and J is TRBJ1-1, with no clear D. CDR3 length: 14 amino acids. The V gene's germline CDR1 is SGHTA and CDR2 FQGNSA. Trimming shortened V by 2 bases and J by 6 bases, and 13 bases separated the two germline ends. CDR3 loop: CASSLSSAMPEAFF. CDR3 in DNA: TGTGCCAGCAGCTTATCGTCCGCAATGCCTGAAGCTTTCTTT.

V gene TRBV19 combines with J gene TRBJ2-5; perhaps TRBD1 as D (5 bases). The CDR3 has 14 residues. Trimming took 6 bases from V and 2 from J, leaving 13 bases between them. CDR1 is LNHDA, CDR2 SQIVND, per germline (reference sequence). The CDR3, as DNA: TGTGCCAGTAGCCAAACAGGCCAACAAGAGACCCAGTACTTC. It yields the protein CASSQTGQQETQYF. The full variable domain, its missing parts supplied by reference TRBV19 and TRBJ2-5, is DGGITQSPKYLFRKEGQNVTLSCEQNLNHDAMYWYRQDPGQGLRLIYYSQIVNDFQKGDIAEGYSVSREKKESFPLTVTSAQKNPTAFYLCASSQTGQQETQYFGPGTRLLVL.

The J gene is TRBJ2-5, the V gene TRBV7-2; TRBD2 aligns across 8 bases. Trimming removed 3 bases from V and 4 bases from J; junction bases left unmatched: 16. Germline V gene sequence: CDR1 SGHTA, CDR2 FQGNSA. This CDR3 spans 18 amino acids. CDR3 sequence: CASSFPSGSVPGRETQYF. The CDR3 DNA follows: TGTGCCAGCAGCTTTCCCAGCGGGAGTGTCCCTGGCCGAGAGACCCAGTACTTC.